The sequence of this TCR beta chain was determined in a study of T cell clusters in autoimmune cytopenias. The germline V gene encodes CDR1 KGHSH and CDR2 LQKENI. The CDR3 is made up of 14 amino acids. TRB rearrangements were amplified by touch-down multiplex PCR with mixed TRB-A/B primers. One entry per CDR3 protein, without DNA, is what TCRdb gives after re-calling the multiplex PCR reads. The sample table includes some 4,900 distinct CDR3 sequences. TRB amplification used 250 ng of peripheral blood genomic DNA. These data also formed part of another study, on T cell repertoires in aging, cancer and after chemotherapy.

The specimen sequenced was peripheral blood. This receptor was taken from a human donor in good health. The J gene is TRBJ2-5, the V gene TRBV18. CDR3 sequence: CASSPSRVQETQYF.